Sequencing of this TCR beta chain was carried out in a study of blood T cell repertoires in COVID-19. Study-level background: The study drew acute and convalescent COVID-19 samples from the United States, Italy and Spain. PBMCs, B-cell-depleted T cells, or T cells provided the cDNA or gDNA that made up the material.

The CDR3 has 18 amino acids. J lost 4 bases, V lost 6 bases, and 13 bases had no gene match. Germline V gives CDR1 LNHDA, CDR2 SQIVND (reference sequence). The authors' processing: Reference gene primer amplification gave nucleated cell count estimates. The table came from immunoSEQ multiplex PCR; TCRdb's copy has only in-frame clones and leaves some out. V, J and clone size reflect that table, while D and trimming were determined from the DNA. The data contain fewer than 200,000 clones, approximately 87% of them seen just once; the ten biggest clones take up about a fifth. The chain links TRBV19 to TRBJ2-5; 14 nucleotides match TRBD2. This TCR came from a man in his 70s with active or convalescent COVID-19. Sequencing used peripheral blood. CDR3 DNA sequence: TGTGCCAGTAGCCCCGGGACTAGCGGGAGTAGGTGGGGAGAGACCCAGTACTTC. Protein sequence: CASSPGTSGSRWGETQYF.